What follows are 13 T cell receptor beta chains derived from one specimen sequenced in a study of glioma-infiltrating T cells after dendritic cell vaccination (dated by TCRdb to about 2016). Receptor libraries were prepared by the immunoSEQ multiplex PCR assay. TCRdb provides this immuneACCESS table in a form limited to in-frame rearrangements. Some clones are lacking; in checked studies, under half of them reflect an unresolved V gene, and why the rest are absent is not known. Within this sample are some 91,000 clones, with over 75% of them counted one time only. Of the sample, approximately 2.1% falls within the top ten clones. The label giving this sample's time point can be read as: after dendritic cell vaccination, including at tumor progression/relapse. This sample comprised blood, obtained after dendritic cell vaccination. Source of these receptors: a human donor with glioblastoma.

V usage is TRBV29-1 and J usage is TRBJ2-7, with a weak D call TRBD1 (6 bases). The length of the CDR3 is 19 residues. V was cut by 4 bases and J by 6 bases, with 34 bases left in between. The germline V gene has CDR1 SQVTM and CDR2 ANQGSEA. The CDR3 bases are TGCAGCGTTGGGCTGCAGGGGCATTGGGGCTCTCGGACGGATACCGAGCAGTACTTC. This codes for CSVGLQGHWGSRTDTEQYF.

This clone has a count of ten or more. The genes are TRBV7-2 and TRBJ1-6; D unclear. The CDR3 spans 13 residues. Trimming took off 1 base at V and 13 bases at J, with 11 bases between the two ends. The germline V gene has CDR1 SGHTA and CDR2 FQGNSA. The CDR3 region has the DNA TGTGCCAGCAGCTTAGAGTCCGCTCGGCCCCTCCACTTT. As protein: CASSLESARPLHF.

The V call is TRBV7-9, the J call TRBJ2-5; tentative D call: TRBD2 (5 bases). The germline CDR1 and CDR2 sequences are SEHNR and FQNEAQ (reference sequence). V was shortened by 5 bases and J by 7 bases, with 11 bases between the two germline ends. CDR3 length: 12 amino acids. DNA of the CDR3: TGTGCCAGCAGCCATTCGGAGGCGACCCAGTACTTC. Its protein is CASSHSEATQYF.

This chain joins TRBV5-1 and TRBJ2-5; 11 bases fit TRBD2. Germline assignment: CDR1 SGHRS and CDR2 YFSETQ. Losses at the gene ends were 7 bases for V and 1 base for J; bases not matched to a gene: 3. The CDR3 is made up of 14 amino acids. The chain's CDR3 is CASRGTSGQETQYF. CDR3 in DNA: TGCGCCAGCCGGGGGACTAGCGGCCAAGAGACCCAGTACTTC.

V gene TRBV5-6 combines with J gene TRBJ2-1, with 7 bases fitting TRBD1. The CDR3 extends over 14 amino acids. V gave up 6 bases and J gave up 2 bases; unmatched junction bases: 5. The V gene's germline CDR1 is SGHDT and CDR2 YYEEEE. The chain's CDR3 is CASIGQVPYNEQFF. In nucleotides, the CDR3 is TGTGCCAGCATCGGACAGGTCCCCTACAATGAGCAGTTCTTC.

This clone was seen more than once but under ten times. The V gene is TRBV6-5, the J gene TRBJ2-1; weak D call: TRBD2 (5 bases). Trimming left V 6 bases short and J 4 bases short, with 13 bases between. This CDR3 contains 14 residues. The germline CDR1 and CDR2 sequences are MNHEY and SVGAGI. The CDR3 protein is CASRDLGMYNEQFF. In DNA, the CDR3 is TGTGCCAGCAGGGACCTCGGGATGTACAATGAGCAGTTCTTC.

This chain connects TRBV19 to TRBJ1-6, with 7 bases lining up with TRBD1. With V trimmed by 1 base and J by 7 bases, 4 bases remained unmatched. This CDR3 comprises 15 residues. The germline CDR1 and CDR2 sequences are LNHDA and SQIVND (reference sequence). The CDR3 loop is CASSIAEGANSPLHF. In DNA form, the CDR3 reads TGTGCCAGTAGTATAGCTGAGGGGGCAAATTCACCCCTCCACTTT.

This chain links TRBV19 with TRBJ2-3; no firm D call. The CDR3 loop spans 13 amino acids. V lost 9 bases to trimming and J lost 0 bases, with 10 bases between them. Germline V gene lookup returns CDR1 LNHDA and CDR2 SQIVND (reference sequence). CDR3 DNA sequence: TGTGCCAGCCGACTCAGCAGCACAGATACGCAGTATTTT. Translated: CASRLSSTDTQYF.

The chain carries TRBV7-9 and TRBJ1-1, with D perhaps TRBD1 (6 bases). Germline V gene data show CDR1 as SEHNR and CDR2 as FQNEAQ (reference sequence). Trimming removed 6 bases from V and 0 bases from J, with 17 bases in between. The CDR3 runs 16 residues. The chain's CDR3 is CASRKPLGQLNTEAFF. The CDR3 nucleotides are TGTGCCAGCAGAAAACCCCTTGGACAGCTGAACACTGAAGCTTTCTTT.

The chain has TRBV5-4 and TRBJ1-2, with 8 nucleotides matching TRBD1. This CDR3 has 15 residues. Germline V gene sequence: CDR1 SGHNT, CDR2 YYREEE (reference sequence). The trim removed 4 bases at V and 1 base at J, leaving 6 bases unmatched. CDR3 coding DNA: TGTGCCAGCAGCCCCCCGACAGGGGTTAACTATGGCTACACCTTC. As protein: CASSPPTGVNYGYTF.

The CDR3 loop reads CASSDDLNTEAFF. The CDR3 coding sequence is TGTGCCAGCAGTGACGACTTGAACACTGAAGCTTTCTTT. The chain employs TRBV6-4 and TRBJ1-1; the D is unclear. Per germline, CDR1 MRHNA and CDR2 SNTAGT. This CDR3 has 13 amino acids. Trimming removed 2 bases at V and 0 bases at J, with 4 bases between.

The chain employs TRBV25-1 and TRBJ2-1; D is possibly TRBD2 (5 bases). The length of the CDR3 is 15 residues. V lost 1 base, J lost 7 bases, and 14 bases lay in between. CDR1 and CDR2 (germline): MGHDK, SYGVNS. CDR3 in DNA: TGTGCCAGCAGTGAATGGAGGTCGAGTCCGAATGAGCAGTTCTTC. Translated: CASSEWRSSPNEQFF. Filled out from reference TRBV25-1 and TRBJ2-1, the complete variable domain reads EADIYQTPRYLVIGTGKKITLECSQTMGHDKMYWYQQDPGMELHLIHYSYGVNSTEKGDLSSESTVSRIRTEHFPLTLESARPSHTSQYLCASSEWRSSPNEQFFGPGTRLTVL.

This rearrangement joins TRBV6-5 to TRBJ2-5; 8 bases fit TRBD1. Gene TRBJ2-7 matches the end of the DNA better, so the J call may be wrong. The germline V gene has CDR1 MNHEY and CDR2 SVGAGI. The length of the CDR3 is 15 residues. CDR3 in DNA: TGTGCCAGCAGTTACTCGAATACAGGGGGCTACGAGCAGTACTTC. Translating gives CASSYSNTGGYEQYF.